This T cell receptor (beta chain) emerged from a study of blood T cell repertoires in COVID-19 (TCRdb year 2020). For the wider study: Collaborator samples came from the United States, Italy and Spain and covered acute and convalescent phases of COVID-19. The material from the prospective study consisted of cDNA or gDNA derived from T cells, B-cell-depleted T cells, or PBMCs. Subjects who had been exposed to COVID-19, were actively infected with it, or had recovered from it provided the deeply sampled blood TCRbeta repertoires that made up the dataset. A freely available public database, intended as a resource for researchers studying the immune response to SARS-CoV-2, is where the repertoires were released. The samples were drawn from two sources: the first 160 participants of the ongoing ImmuneRACE study, and 1,200 or so subjects contributed by 6 global collaborators. A de-identified subject ID, COVID-19 status, age in years and sex were almost always included in the sample metadata. Where available, HLA class I and class II types were taken from metadata supplied by the sample provider and were not determined by assay-based typing.

Findings and caveats that apply to the study as a whole: The amount of clinical and demographic metadata varied by source and participant and was provided uncurated.

At one collaborating source in Seattle, patients were enrolled during active infection and were followed longitudinally through the course of disease. Whole blood was collected in K2EDTA tubes by collaborating institutions according to the institutions' own protocols. Collaborator samples were shipped for TCRbeta analysis as frozen whole blood, isolated PBMCs, or DNA extracted from either sample type. CDR1 and CDR2, per the germline V gene, are MGHDK and SYGVNS. V has 5 bases trimmed and J has 5 bases trimmed; junction bases matching no gene number 7. From the cysteine up to the phenylalanine, the CDR3 has a length of 15 residues. CDR3 DNA only is kept here, 45 bases in frame from base 1. As concerns this clone: This clone's antigen is unknown. No much larger clone is present one base from it, and per-base qualities are unavailable.

The immunoSEQ Assay, a bias-controlled multiplex PCR, was used to amplify TCRbeta CDR3 regions from genomic DNA. The study's own analysis went as follows. Within the assay, amplification of reference gene primers was used to estimate how many nucleated cells each sample contained. Sequence reads were collapsed and filtered to measure the absolute abundance of every unique TCRbeta CDR3 rearrangement. For each sample, productive Simpson clonality was calculated as the square root of Simpson's diversity index across productive rearrangements. Sourced from immuneACCESS, this table was stored by TCRdb with only in-frame sequences that have V and J called. A share of the clones is absent; for the studies checked, an unresolved V gene accounts for under half, and the remainder has no known explanation. That table supplies the V and J calls and clone size; D and trimming were determined from the DNA. For this sample there are about 59,000 clones; over 75% appear just once. The ten largest clones represent more than 30% of the sample.

Sequencing was carried out using peripheral blood. The chain uses TRBV25-1 and TRBJ2-7; TRBD2 aligns with 12 central bases. The source is a man aged 55-75 years with COVID-19, enrolled during active disease. The sequenced DNA: TGTGCCAGCAGTAAGACTAGCGGGAGAGTTGACGAGCAGTACTTC. It translates to CASSKTSGRVDEQYF.